Listed here are 27 T cell receptor beta chains from one sample, sequenced in a study of OX40 agonist ivuxolimab in advanced cancers. Data came from immunoSEQ multiplex PCR; TCRdb stores just in-frame clones and leaves some out. The sample holds 65,000 to 80,000 clones, around 86% seen once. This specimen was CD4+ or CD8+ T cells sorted from blood, taken in a trial of the OX40 agonist ivuxolimab. These receptors were taken from an adult with an advanced solid tumor such as melanoma, head and neck, liver or kidney cancer.

Details on this clone: A read error may account for a junction end that differs from germline. The chain carries TRBV29-1 and TRBJ2-7, with D tentatively TRBD1 (6 bases). The CDR3 sequence is 14 residues long. CDR1 is SQVTM, CDR2 ANQGSEA, per germline. This CDR3 reads CSVAPVLGAYGQYF. In DNA form, the CDR3 reads TGCAGCGTTGCCCCGGTCTTGGGGGCCTACGGGCAGTACTTC.

The rearrangement joins TRBV6-1 to TRBJ2-7; 12 nucleotides line up with TRBD2. Germline V gene sequence: CDR1 MNHNS, CDR2 SASEGT. With V trimmed by 6 bases and J by 6 bases, 6 bases remained unmatched. CDR3 size: 14 residues. CDR3 protein: CASRTTSGRTEQYF. For the CDR3, the DNA is TGTGCCAGCAGGACGACTAGCGGGAGAACCGAGCAGTACTTC.

This chain links TRBV11-3 with TRBJ2-5; the match to TRBD1 covers 9 bases. Trimming removed 0 bases from V and 4 bases from J; junction bases left unmatched: 9. The CDR3 spans 17 residues. Germline V lookup: CDR1 SGHNT, CDR2 YENEEA. CDR3 DNA sequence: TGTGCCAGCAGCTTAGAAGGTCCAGGGACAGGGCGAGAGACCCAGTACTTC. This gives the protein CASSLEGPGTGRETQYF.

The rearrangement links TRBV5-1 to TRBJ2-1; 9 bases are a match to TRBD2. CDR1 and CDR2 (germline): SGHRS, YFSETQ. V shed 0 bases and J 8 bases; nucleotides not matched to a gene: 6. The CDR3 extends over 15 amino acids. The CDR3 spells CASSLEGGRAYEQFF. CDR3 DNA: TGCGCCAGCAGCTTGGAGGGCGGGAGGGCTTATGAGCAGTTCTTC.

V is TRBV10-3 and J is TRBJ2-7; TRBD2 matches at 10 bases. The germline gives CDR1 ENHRY, CDR2 SYGVKD. The J segment lost 0 bases and the V segment lost 6 bases, leaving 5 bases of the junction unmatched. The CDR3 has 15 residues. The CDR3 nucleotides are TGTGCCATCAGAGCCCCTAGCGGGAGCTCCTACGAGCAGTACTTC. Translating gives CAIRAPSGSSYEQYF.

The rearrangement joins TRBV5-1 to TRBJ2-1; TRBD2 aligns across 11 bases. The CDR3 spans 19 residues. Germline lookup yields CDR1 SGHRS and CDR2 YFSETQ. V lost 3 bases to trimming and J lost 4 bases; unmatched junction nucleotides: 15. The CDR3 region is CASSSGLAAVGGGYNEQFF. In nucleotides, the CDR3 is TGCGCCAGCAGCTCGGGACTAGCGGCCGTCGGGGGTGGTTACAATGAGCAGTTCTTC.

J is TRBJ2-1 and V is TRBV29-1; 10 positions agree with TRBD2. The length of the CDR3 is 15 residues. Germline assignment: CDR1 SQVTM and CDR2 ANQGSEA. J gave up 2 bases and V 2 bases, and 3 bases lay outside the gene matches. CDR3 coding DNA: TGCAGCGTTGAAACCAGCGGGAGGGCCTACAATGAGCAGTTCTTC. This sequence encodes CSVETSGRAYNEQFF.

This chain's CDR3 is CASSESLLDRPEAFF. The CDR3 DNA is TGTGCCAGCAGTGAATCACTATTGGACAGGCCGGAAGCTTTCTTT. The chain employs TRBV25-1 and TRBJ1-1; 7 nucleotides align to TRBD1. There are 15 residues in the CDR3. Germline V gene lookup returns CDR1 MGHDK and CDR2 SYGVNS. The V segment lost 1 base and the J segment 8 bases; nucleotides outside the gene matches: 10.

The chain carries TRBV12-5 and TRBJ2-1, with D possibly called TRBD1 or TRBD2 (6 bases each). Trimming shortened V by 2 bases and J by 8 bases, and 19 bases separated the two germline ends. The CDR3 contains 16 residues. Germline-derived CDR1 and CDR2 are LGHNT and FRNRAP. CDR3 protein: CASGLTGGGKGDEQFF. Here the CDR3 DNA reads TGTGCTAGTGGTTTGACCGGGGGCGGGAAGGGGGATGAGCAGTTCTTC.

This clone was seen only a few times. The chain carries TRBV5-4 and TRBJ2-7; TRBD2 is a possible D gene (5 bases). Germline V gene data show CDR1 as SGHNT and CDR2 as YYREEE (reference sequence). The CDR3 is made up of 16 amino acids. Trimming shortened V by 3 bases and J by 3 bases, and 19 bases separated the two germline ends. In DNA form, the CDR3 reads TGTGCCAGCAGCTCGGCGGGTGCTAGCAGAAGCTACGAGCAGTACTTC. Translation: CASSSAGASRSYEQYF.

This rearrangement joins TRBV19 to TRBJ2-5; D perhaps matches TRBD2 (5 bases). The CDR3 totals 15 residues. Germline values: CDR1 LNHDA, CDR2 SQIVND (reference sequence). V lost 6 bases and J lost 4, with 18 bases in between. CDR3 loop: CASSPGTRMGETQYF. The CDR3 nucleotides read TGTGCCAGTAGCCCGGGAACGCGAATGGGAGAGACCCAGTACTTC.

CDR3 sequence (DNA): TGTGCCACCACCACCGGGACTAGAAACGAGCAGTACTTC. Translating it yields CATTTGTRNEQYF. This chain uses TRBV6-5 with TRBJ2-7; 8 positions match TRBD2. The CDR3 sequence is 13 residues long. Germline assignment: CDR1 MNHEY and CDR2 SVGAGI. The V and J ends lost 10 bases and 5 bases, in that order; junction bases with no gene match: 10.

This clone was counted once. This chain links TRBV7-9 with TRBJ1-2, with 8 bases that match TRBD1. Germline V gene data show CDR1 as SEHNR and CDR2 as FQNEAQ (reference sequence). The CDR3 sequence is 15 residues long. The V segment lost 4 bases and the J segment 8 bases; nucleotides outside the gene matches: 12. CDR3 sequence reads: CASSSADRELQGYTF. CDR3 DNA sequence: TGTGCCAGCAGCTCCGCGGACAGGGAGCTCCAGGGCTACACCTTC.

The rearrangement uses TRBV11-3 and TRBJ1-4; 11 bases map to TRBD1. The CDR3 loop spans 15 amino acids. Trimming at V came to 4 bases and at J to 7 bases, leaving 5 bases not matched to a gene. Germline V gene data show CDR1 as SGHNT and CDR2 as YENEEA. The CDR3 DNA follows: TGTGCCAGCAGCTCTCGGGACAGGGGGAGTGAAAAACTGTTTTTT. Its protein is CASSSRDRGSEKLFF.

This clone has just a few counts. The chain joins TRBV7-2 to TRBJ2-3, with 8 bases identical to TRBD1. The CDR3 has 14 amino acids. Germline CDR1 and CDR2: SGHTA and FQGNSA. V lost 2 bases to trimming and J lost 8 bases; unmatched junction nucleotides: 6. The CDR3 bases are TGTGCCAGCAGCTTACGCAGGGGGCAAGGTACGCAGTATTTT. This encodes CASSLRRGQGTQYF.

V is TRBV18 and J is TRBJ2-7; 11 positions match TRBD2. Germline-derived CDR1 and CDR2 are KGHSH and LQKENI. V lost 5 bases to trimming and J lost 0 bases; unmatched junction nucleotides: 0. The CDR3 loop spans 14 amino acids. CDR3 coding DNA: TGTGCCAGCTCAGGGACTAGCGGCTCCTACGAGCAGTACTTC. As protein: CASSGTSGSYEQYF.

Comments on this clone: A read error may produce the germline difference seen at one junction end. The CDR3 sequence is CAGSLLAGASPGRADTQYF. CDR3 nucleotide sequence: TGTGCCGGCAGCCTACTAGCGGGAGCGTCCCCCGGTAGGGCAGATACGCAGTATTTT. The rearrangement links TRBV11-2 to TRBJ2-3, with 11 positions matching TRBD2. Per germline, CDR1 SGHAT and CDR2 FQNNGV. The CDR3 has 19 amino acids.

The chain carries TRBV7-8 and TRBJ2-2; no clear D gene. This CDR3 has 16 residues. Trimming shortened V by 5 bases and J by 3 bases, and 16 bases separated the two germline ends. Germline lookup yields CDR1 SGHVS and CDR2 FQNEAQ. Here the CDR3 DNA reads TGTGCCAGCAGCCTCCCACAGCTCGCGGACACCGGGGAGCTGTTTTTT. Residues: CASSLPQLADTGELFF.

This chain joins TRBV27 and TRBJ2-1; 11 bases agree with TRBD2. The CDR3 contains 16 residues. Trimming removed 5 bases from V and 2 bases from J; junction bases left unmatched: 5. CDR1 is MNHEY, CDR2 SMNVEV, per germline (reference sequence). CDR3 protein: CASSRPGLAAYNEQFF. The CDR3 DNA is TGTGCCAGCAGTAGGCCGGGACTAGCGGCCTACAATGAGCAGTTCTTC.

The chain links TRBV5-1 to TRBJ2-2, with TRBD1 matching 10 bases. The germline V gene encodes CDR1 SGHRS and CDR2 YFSETQ. V lost 5 bases and J lost 7; bases outside the gene matches: 11. This CDR3 spans 16 amino acids. CDR3 amino acids: CASRPPTGGVYGELFF. CDR3 coding DNA: TGCGCCAGCAGACCTCCGACAGGGGGCGTTTACGGGGAGCTGTTTTTT.

This sequence joins TRBV19 and TRBJ2-2; possible D gene TRBD1, 7 bases. V lost 5 bases, J lost 7 bases, and 17 bases lay in between. The CDR3 has 15 residues. Germline assignment: CDR1 LNHDA and CDR2 SQIVND (reference sequence). CDR3 bases: TGTGCCAGTAGTGTCGACAGGGACGGGAGCGGGGAGCTGTTTTTT. Its protein is CASSVDRDGSGELFF.

This clone was seen just once. The chain employs TRBV28 and TRBJ2-3; TRBD2 matches at 7 bases. After removal of 4 bases from V and 0 bases from J, the junction contained 4 bases not matched to a gene. Per germline, CDR1 MDHEN and CDR2 SYDVKM. The CDR3 sequence is 15 residues long. The DNA of the CDR3 is TGTGCCAGCAGTTCCGGGAGGTCCAGCACAGATACGCAGTATTTT. This gives the protein CASSSGRSSTDTQYF.

The chain is built from TRBV18 and TRBJ2-1; TRBD2 matches at 7 bases. J lost 3 bases, V lost 8 bases, and 7 bases had no gene match. The CDR3 spans 14 residues. Germline CDR1 and CDR2: KGHSH and LQKENI. In DNA, the CDR3 is TGTGCCAGCCTCAAGGCTAGCGGCTACAATGAGCAGTTCTTC. This sequence encodes CASLKASGYNEQFF.

Turning to this clone: One junction end disagrees with the germline gene, perhaps due to a read error. The chain links TRBV6-6 to TRBJ1-1, with TRBD1 matching over 7 bases. The CDR3 covers 12 residues. Germline CDR1 reads MNHNY; CDR2 reads SVGAGI (reference sequence). CDR3: CASSFHEGAADF. The CDR3 nucleotides read TGTGCCAGCAGTTTCCACGAGGGGGCCGCCGACTTT.

The CDR3 nucleotides are TGCGCCAGCAGCTCCGGGACAGGGGAAGGGCAGCCCCAGCATTTT. Protein: CASSSGTGEGQPQHF. The V call is TRBV5-1, the J call TRBJ1-5; 10 nucleotides match TRBD1. V shed 3 bases, J shed 7 bases, and the junction held 7 bases outside the gene matches. The CDR3 consists of 15 residues. The germline gives CDR1 SGHRS, CDR2 YFSETQ. Supplemented by reference TRBV5-1 and TRBJ1-5, the full variable domain reads KAGVTQTPRYLIKTRGQQVTLSCSPISGHRSVSWYQQTPGQGLQFLFEYFSETQRNKGNFPGRFSGRQFSNSRSEMNVSTLELGDSALYLCASSSGTGEGQPQHFGDGTRLSIL.

V and J are TRBV5-1 and TRBJ2-1, with no clear D. CDR1 SGHRS and CDR2 YFSETQ come from the germline V gene. CDR3 length: 14 residues. The V end lost 0 bases, the J end lost 5 bases, and 9 bases lay between the germline ends. Here the CDR3 reads CASSLVPRNNEQFF. The CDR3 DNA sequence: TGCGCCAGCAGCTTGGTCCCTAGGAACAATGAGCAGTTCTTC.

This clone was picked up one time. The genes are TRBV2 and TRBJ2-5; 12 bases are a match to TRBD2. J was trimmed by 5 bases and V by 5 bases; bases with no gene match: 9. The CDR3 covers 16 residues. Germline V gene sequence: CDR1 SNHLY, CDR2 FYNNEI. The DNA of the CDR3 is TGTGCCAGCAGTACTAGCGGGAGGATACTTTTGGAGACCCAGTACTTC. Its translation is CASSTSGRILLETQYF.